The next 18 T cell receptor beta chains were all read from a single sample in a study of beta chain features in type 1 diabetes. Investigators reverse transcribed all isolated RNA, so they sequenced expressed TCRB transcripts. Sequenced by immunoSEQ multiplex PCR; TCRdb stores in-frame clones only, minus some. The data show under 900,000 clones, with roughly 16% seen just once and 0.02% to 0.025% held by the top ten. Sequenced material: naive CD4+ T cells from blood. The origin of the receptors is a woman between 18 and 29 years old in good health.

On this clone: The sample carries other DNA sequences with the same CDR3. CDR3 bases: TGTGCCAGCAGCTTAGCGGGAAGGACTGAAGCTTTCTTT. Translation: CASSLAGRTEAFF. V usage is TRBV7-2 and J usage is TRBJ1-1; D not resolved. V gave up 0 bases and J gave up 5 bases, with 7 bases separating them. Germline CDR1 reads SGHTA; CDR2 reads FQGNSA. This CDR3 is built from 13 residues.

The chain combines TRBV7-9 with TRBJ1-2; 7 bases align to TRBD1. The germline V gene encodes CDR1 SEHNR and CDR2 FQNEAQ (reference sequence). The CDR3 is made up of 13 amino acids. With V trimmed by 5 bases and J by 7 bases, 7 bases remained unmatched. This chain's CDR3 is CASSPAAGGGYTF. The CDR3 coding sequence is TGTGCCAGCAGCCCTGCGGCAGGGGGTGGCTACACCTTC.

This rearrangement joins TRBV5-4 to TRBJ2-2; 10 nucleotides agree with TRBD2. V was pared by 1 base and J by 6 bases, with 9 bases of the junction left unmatched. Germline CDR1 SGHNT, CDR2 YYREEE (reference sequence). This CDR3 region has 17 residues. The CDR3 nucleotides are TGTGCCAGCAGCTTGTCTTCTAGCGGGAGATCTCCCGGGGAGCTGTTTTTT. Translated: CASSLSSSGRSPGELFF.

This clone was counted between two and nine times. The chain links TRBV5-4 to TRBJ1-1, with a weak D call TRBD1 (5 bases). V shed 3 bases and J shed 4 bases, with 16 bases lying between them. Germline values: CDR1 SGHNT, CDR2 YYREEE (reference sequence). This CDR3 has 15 amino acids. The CDR3 DNA follows: TGTGCCAGCAGCTGGTCGGTTCAGGGAGCCACTGAAGCTTTCTTT. It yields the protein CASSWSVQGATEAFF. The variable domain in full, with the rest retrieved from reference TRBV5-4 and TRBJ1-1, is ETGVTQSPTHLIKTRGQQVTLRCSSQSGHNTVSWYQQALGQGPQFIFQYYREEENGRGNFPPRFSGLQFPNYSSELNVNALELDDSALYLCASSWSVQGATEAFFGQGTRLTVV.

This clone was detected a few times. The V and J genes are TRBV7-3 and TRBJ1-3, with no clear D. The CDR3 has 15 amino acids. Germline CDR1 is SGHTA and CDR2 is FQGTGA. The V end was cut by 1 base, the J end by 1 base, with 8 bases between. The CDR3 reads CASSLNSLSGNTIYF. CDR3 DNA: TGTGCCAGCAGCTTAAATTCCCTGTCTGGAAACACCATATATTTT.

The genes are TRBV18 and TRBJ1-1; D may be TRBD1 (5 bases). The CDR3 runs 14 residues. Germline V CDR1 and CDR2: KGHSH, LQKENI. The V and J ends lost 1 base and 11 bases respectively, with 17 bases between them. CDR3 in DNA: TGTGCCAGCTCACCACTGGACCTGGGGGTCGGGGCTTTCTTT. It specifies CASSPLDLGVGAFF.

CDR3 coding DNA: TGTGCCAGCAGCTTAGATCCCGGGAGACGTCCAGATACGCAGTATTTT. Protein: CASSLDPGRRPDTQYF. The chain is built from TRBV11-1 and TRBJ2-3, with D perhaps TRBD2 (6 bases). Germline V gene sequence: CDR1 SGHAT, CDR2 FQDESV (reference sequence). The CDR3 has 16 residues. Trimming took 1 base from V and 4 from J, leaving 15 bases between them.

This clone was counted only a few times. The rearrangement uses TRBV29-1 and TRBJ2-1, with 10 bases identical to TRBD2. After removal of 7 bases from V and 6 bases from J, the junction contained 6 bases not matched to a gene. The germline CDR1 and CDR2 sequences are SQVTM and ANQGSEA. There are 13 residues in the CDR3. The CDR3 region is CSGVSGRTNEQFF. The CDR3 coding sequence is TGCAGCGGTGTTAGCGGGAGGACCAATGAGCAGTTCTTC.

This clone has only a few counts. J is TRBJ1-1 and V is TRBV28; 7 bases agree with TRBD1. This CDR3 is built from 14 residues. V lost 2 bases to trimming and J lost 6 bases; unmatched junction nucleotides: 6. CDR1 MDHEN and CDR2 SYDVKM come from the germline V gene. Written as DNA, the CDR3 is TGTGCCAGCAGTTTAGGCCAGGGGGTCGCTGAAGCTTTCTTT. Its translation: CASSLGQGVAEAFF.

The chain has TRBV5-1 and TRBJ2-1, with D hard to call. V lost 0 bases to trimming and J lost 3 bases, with 7 bases between them. The CDR3 has 14 amino acids. Germline assignment: CDR1 SGHRS and CDR2 YFSETQ. CDR3 in DNA: TGCGCCAGCAGCTTGGAGGTTGACTACAATGAGCAGTTCTTC. Translation: CASSLEVDYNEQFF. Full variable domain (outside the CDR3, taken from reference TRBV5-1 and TRBJ2-1): KAGVTQTPRYLIKTRGQQVTLSCSPISGHRSVSWYQQTPGQGLQFLFEYFSETQRNKGNFPGRFSGRQFSNSRSEMNVSTLELGDSALYLCASSLEVDYNEQFFGPGTRLTVL.

This clone was seen a handful of times. This sample includes further DNA sequences coding for the same CDR3. The chain couples TRBV5-4 to TRBJ2-2; D is perhaps TRBD1 (6 bases). The V and J ends lost 2 bases and 4 bases respectively, with 6 bases between them. Germline V gene lookup returns CDR1 SGHNT and CDR2 YYREEE (reference sequence). The CDR3 runs 13 residues. The CDR3 region has the DNA TGTGCCAGCAGCTTAGGGGGCACCGGGGAGCTGTTTTTT. Its protein product is CASSLGGTGELFF.

The sample holds a few counts of this clone. The genes are TRBV19 and TRBJ1-5; D is uncertain. The germline V and J ends were trimmed by 1 base and 9 bases, with 7 bases remaining between them. Per germline, CDR1 LNHDA and CDR2 SQIVND (reference sequence). The CDR3 has 12 amino acids. DNA for the CDR3: TGTGCCAGTAGTATAGCTTCGGGGCCCCAGCATTTT. This gives the protein CASSIASGPQHF.

V is TRBV7-8 and J is TRBJ2-7; TRBD2 matches at 11 bases. V shed 5 bases, J shed 7 bases, and the junction held 16 bases outside the gene matches. CDR3 length: 17 residues. CDR1 SGHVS and CDR2 FQNEAQ come from the germline V gene. The CDR3 nucleotides are TGTGCCAGCAGCCCCGTAGCGGGAGGGACGGTAATAGGGGAGCAGTACTTC. Encoded protein: CASSPVAGGTVIGEQYF.

The chain is built from TRBV18 and TRBJ1-2; D call uncertain. Germline CDR1 KGHSH, CDR2 LQKENI. The length of the CDR3 is 13 residues. Trimming stripped 1 base from V and 6 bases from J, with 9 bases between. The CDR3 loop is CASSPQRPNGYTF. CDR3 DNA: TGTGCCAGCTCACCACAGCGCCCCAATGGCTACACCTTC.

This clone was counted only a few times. This chain uses TRBV28 with TRBJ1-1, with 9 nucleotides matching TRBD1. With V trimmed by 7 bases and J by 5 bases, 8 bases remained unmatched. CDR3 size: 14 residues. CDR1 and CDR2 from the germline V gene are MDHEN and SYDVKM. The CDR3 here is CASITGGARTEAFF. In nucleotides, the CDR3 is TGTGCCAGCATTACAGGGGGCGCAAGGACTGAAGCTTTCTTT.

This chain joins TRBV15 and TRBJ2-3, with 11 positions matching TRBD1. Germline-derived CDR1 and CDR2 are LNHNV and YYDKDF (reference sequence). The CDR3 is 18 residues long. Germline trimming cut 3 bases from V and 1 base from J; bases unmatched to any gene: 9. This CDR3 reads CATSSAWTGGARTDTQYF. CDR3 sequence (DNA): TGTGCCACCAGCAGCGCGTGGACAGGGGGCGCACGCACAGATACGCAGTATTTT.

Only a few counts were recorded for this clone. The V and J genes are TRBV19 and TRBJ2-1; D could derive from TRBD1 or TRBD2 (6 bases each). Germline CDR1 and CDR2: LNHDA and SQIVND (reference sequence). The CDR3 consists of 12 residues. Trimming took off 4 bases at V and 10 bases at J, with 11 bases between the two ends. CDR3 region: CASSRIGGEQFF. The CDR3 bases are TGTGCCAGTAGTAGAATAGGGGGGGAGCAGTTCTTC. Full variable domain (rest looked up from reference TRBV19 and TRBJ2-1): DGGITQSPKYLFRKEGQNVTLSCEQNLNHDAMYWYRQDPGQGLRLIYYSQIVNDFQKGDIAEGYSVSREKKESFPLTVTSAQKNPTAFYLCASSRIGGEQFFGPGTRLTVL.

The chain carries TRBV18 and TRBJ1-1, with D possibly matching TRBD1 (6 bases). The CDR3 sequence is 12 residues long. The germline V gene encodes CDR1 KGHSH and CDR2 LQKENI. V was pared by 4 bases and J by 5 bases, with 8 bases between. The chain's CDR3 is CASSQGETEAFF. The CDR3, as DNA: TGTGCCAGCTCACAGGGGGAAACTGAAGCTTTCTTT.